The rows below give T cell receptor beta chains drawn from one sample of a study of cytomegalovirus exposure and HLA in healthy donors. Assay used: immunoSEQ multiplex PCR; TCRdb lists only in-frame clones, some missing. The sample shows about 200,000 clones, roughly 80% of them seen only once. Input material: PBMCs. The source of these receptors is a girl aged 5-17 years in good health and CMV-seronegative. The CDR3 runs from the conserved cysteine through the conserved F or W.

v_call: TRBV7-7; cdr3_aa: CASSVQADYEQYF
v_call: TRBV9; cdr3_aa: CASSVATGGGYTF
v_call: TRBV6-6; cdr3_aa: CASSYSAGNYEQYF
v_call: TRBV14; cdr3_aa: CASSQDAGPGELFF
v_call: TRBV20-1; cdr3_aa: CSAYSTEAFF
v_call: TRBV28; cdr3_aa: CASRNYTAGPNLNYEQYF
v_call: TRBV19; cdr3_aa: CASSSGTSGLSGANVLTF
v_call: TRBV4-1; cdr3_aa: CASSHPSWGADTQYF
v_call: TRBV7-3; cdr3_aa: CASSLKGITNEKLFF
v_call: TRBV5-4; cdr3_aa: CASSLVAGVYNEQFF
v_call: TRBV6-5; cdr3_aa: CASSRLARGLYEQYF
v_call: TRBV4-1; cdr3_aa: CASSWGQGLPNEKLFF
v_call: TRBV29-1; cdr3_aa: CSVDGSTDTQYF
v_call: TRBV5-5; cdr3_aa: CASSWDRGRGGNTIYF
v_call: TRBV7-2; cdr3_aa: CASSFYPLTSGRSNNEQFF
v_call: TRBV6-1; cdr3_aa: CASSGTGMNTEAFF
v_call: TRBV4-2; cdr3_aa: CASSFRGTDNEKLFF
v_call: TRBV28; cdr3_aa: CASSNRVEYGYTF
v_call: TRBV19; cdr3_aa: CASKVTVSYNEQFF
v_call: TRBV10-3; cdr3_aa: CAIKGDNDSNQPQHF
v_call: TRBV11-2; cdr3_aa: CASSLDVAFLEQFF
v_call: TRBV9; cdr3_aa: CASSGGQGSDTQYF
v_call: TRBV28; cdr3_aa: CASSTGRGVDTQYF
v_call: TRBV2; cdr3_aa: CASSGRRGNTEAFF
v_call: TRBV6-5; cdr3_aa: CASSYSGTVYGYTF
v_call: TRBV5-4; cdr3_aa: CASSTGQGRTFTMNTEAFF
v_call: TRBV11-2; cdr3_aa: CASSPLGRTRHNEQFF
v_call: TRBV5-4; cdr3_aa: CASSSRAIVGGGGYTF
v_call: TRBV18; cdr3_aa: CASSLQGAEAFF
v_call: TRBV7-7; cdr3_aa: CASSTTGWNEQFF
v_call: TRBV6-1; cdr3_aa: CASNHRGREDTIYF
v_call: TRBV29-1; cdr3_aa: CSVGGQGSGNTIYF
v_call: TRBV19; cdr3_aa: CASSTGGRMNTEAFF
v_call: TRBV5-1; cdr3_aa: CASSLRKGREPQHF
v_call: TRBV4-1; cdr3_aa: CASSQLQHWGSAYNSPLHF
v_call: TRBV4-3; cdr3_aa: CASSQDHLGQGEDGYTF
v_call: TRBV18; cdr3_aa: CASSPPGRLISGNTIYF
v_call: TRBV28; cdr3_aa: CASSFFLGAGEQYF
v_call: TRBV7-2; cdr3_aa: CASSPMGGPETQYF
v_call: TRBV28; cdr3_aa: CASSLNGGADTQYF
v_call: TRBV6-5; cdr3_aa: CASSYARSGIHEQFF
v_call: TRBV7-8; cdr3_aa: CASSLQGALNQPQHF
v_call: TRBV19; cdr3_aa: CASREHNTGELFF
v_call: TRBV7-9; cdr3_aa: CSSSLSTFRGYTF
v_call: TRBV5-5; cdr3_aa: CASSFGRDTEAFF
v_call: TRBV28; cdr3_aa: CASSEAGGLNEQFF
v_call: TRBV5-4; cdr3_aa: CASSPTGGGRDTQYF
v_call: TRBV18; cdr3_aa: CASSPGGGGNTEAFF
v_call: TRBV19; cdr3_aa: CASSSRQGSYNSPLHF
v_call: TRBV18; cdr3_aa: CASSPGIGASYEQYF
v_call: TRBV10-3; cdr3_aa: CATKTGPNTDTQYF
v_call: TRBV2; cdr3_aa: CASTLNTPSSYEQYF
v_call: TRBV7-9; cdr3_aa: CASSPSGTRTYEQYF
v_call: TRBV9; cdr3_aa: CASSLRTGGEYGYTF
v_call: TRBV6-1; cdr3_aa: CASSADRYYEQYF
v_call: TRBV12-5; cdr3_aa: CASGLNNQGANMNTEAFF
v_call: TRBV9; cdr3_aa: CASSVAGSEKLFF
v_call: TRBV19; cdr3_aa: CAISRSPNEKLFF
v_call: TRBV28; cdr3_aa: CASRILQGRLGEKLFF